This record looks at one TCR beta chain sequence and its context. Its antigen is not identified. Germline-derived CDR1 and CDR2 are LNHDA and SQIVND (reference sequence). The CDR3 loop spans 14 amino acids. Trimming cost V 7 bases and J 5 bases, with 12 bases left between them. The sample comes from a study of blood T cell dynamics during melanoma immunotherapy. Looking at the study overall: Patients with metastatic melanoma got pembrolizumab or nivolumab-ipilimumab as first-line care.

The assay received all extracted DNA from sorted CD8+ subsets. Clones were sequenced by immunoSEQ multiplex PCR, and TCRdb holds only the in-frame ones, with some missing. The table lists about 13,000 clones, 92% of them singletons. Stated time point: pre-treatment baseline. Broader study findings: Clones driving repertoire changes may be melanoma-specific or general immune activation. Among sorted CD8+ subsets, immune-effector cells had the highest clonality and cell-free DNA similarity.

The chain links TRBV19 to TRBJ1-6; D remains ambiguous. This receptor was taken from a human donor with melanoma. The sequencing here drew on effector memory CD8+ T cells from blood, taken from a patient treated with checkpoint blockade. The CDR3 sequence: CASTRAGDNSPLHF. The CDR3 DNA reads TGTGCCAGTACCCGGGCAGGAGATAATTCACCCCTCCACTTT.